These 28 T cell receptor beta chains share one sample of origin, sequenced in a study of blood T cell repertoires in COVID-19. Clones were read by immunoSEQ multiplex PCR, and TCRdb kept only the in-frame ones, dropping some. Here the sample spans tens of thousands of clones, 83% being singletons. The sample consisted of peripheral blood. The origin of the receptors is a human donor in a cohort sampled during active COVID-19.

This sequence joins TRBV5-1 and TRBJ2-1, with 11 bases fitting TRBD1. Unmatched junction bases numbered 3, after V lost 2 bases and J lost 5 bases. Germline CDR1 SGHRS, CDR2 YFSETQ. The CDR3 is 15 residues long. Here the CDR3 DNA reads TGCGCCAGCAGCTTTGGACAGGGGGCGAACAATGAGCAGTTCTTC. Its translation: CASSFGQGANNEQFF.

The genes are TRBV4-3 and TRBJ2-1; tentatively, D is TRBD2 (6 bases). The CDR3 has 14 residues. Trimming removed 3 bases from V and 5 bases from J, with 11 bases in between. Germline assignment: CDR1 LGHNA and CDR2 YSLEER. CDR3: CASSHAGFNNEQFF. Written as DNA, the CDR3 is TGCGCCAGCAGCCACGCGGGGTTCAACAATGAGCAGTTCTTC.

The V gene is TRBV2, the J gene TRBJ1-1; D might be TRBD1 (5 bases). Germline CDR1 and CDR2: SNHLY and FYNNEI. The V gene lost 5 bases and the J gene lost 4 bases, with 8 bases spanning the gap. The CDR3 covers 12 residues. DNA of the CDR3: TGTGCCAGCAGTTCCAGGGTCACTGAAGCTTTCTTT. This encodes CASSSRVTEAFF.

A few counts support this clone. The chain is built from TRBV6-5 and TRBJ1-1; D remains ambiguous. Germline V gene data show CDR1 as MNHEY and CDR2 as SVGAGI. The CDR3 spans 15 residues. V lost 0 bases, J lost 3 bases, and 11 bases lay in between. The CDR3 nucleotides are TGTGCCAGCAGTTACTCGAGATTTTTAGACACTGAAGCTTTCTTT. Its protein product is CASSYSRFLDTEAFF.

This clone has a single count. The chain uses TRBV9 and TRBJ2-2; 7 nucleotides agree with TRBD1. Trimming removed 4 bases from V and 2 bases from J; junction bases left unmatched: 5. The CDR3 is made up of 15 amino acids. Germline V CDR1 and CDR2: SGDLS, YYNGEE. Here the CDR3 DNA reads TGTGCCAGCAGCTTGGGACAGACCAACACCGGGGAGCTGTTTTTT. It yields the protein CASSLGQTNTGELFF.

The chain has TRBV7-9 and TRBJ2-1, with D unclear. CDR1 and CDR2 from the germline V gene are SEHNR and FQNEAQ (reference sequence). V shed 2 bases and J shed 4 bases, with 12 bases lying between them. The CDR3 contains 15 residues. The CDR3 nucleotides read TGTGCCAGCAGCTTAAATGCACTGTCGTACAATGAGCAGTTCTTC. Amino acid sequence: CASSLNALSYNEQFF. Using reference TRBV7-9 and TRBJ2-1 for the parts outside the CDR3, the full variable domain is DTGVSQNPRHKITKRGQNVTFRCDPISEHNRLYWYRQTLGQGPEFLTYFQNEAQLEKSRLLSDRFSAERPKGSFSTLEIQRTEQGDSAMYLCASSLNALSYNEQFFGPGTRLTVL.

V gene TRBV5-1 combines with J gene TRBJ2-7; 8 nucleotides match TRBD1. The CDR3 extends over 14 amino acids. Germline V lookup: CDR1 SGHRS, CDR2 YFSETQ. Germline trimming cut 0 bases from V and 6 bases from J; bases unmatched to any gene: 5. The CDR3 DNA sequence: TGCGCCAGCAGCTTGGGGGACAGGTTGGGCGAGCAGTACTTC. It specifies CASSLGDRLGEQYF.

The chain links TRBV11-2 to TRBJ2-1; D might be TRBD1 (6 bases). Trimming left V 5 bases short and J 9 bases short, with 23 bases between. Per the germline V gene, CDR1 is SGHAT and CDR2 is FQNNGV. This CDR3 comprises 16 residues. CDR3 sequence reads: CASSTPQGWGFGEQFF. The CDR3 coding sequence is TGTGCCAGCAGCACCCCACAGGGTTGGGGATTTGGTGAGCAGTTCTTC. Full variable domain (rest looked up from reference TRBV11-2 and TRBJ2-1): EAGVAQSPRYKIIEKRQSVAFWCNPISGHATLYWYQQILGQGPKLLIQFQNNGVVDDSQLPKDRFSAERLKGVDSTLKIQPAKLEDSAVYLCASSTPQGWGFGEQFFGPGTRLTVL.

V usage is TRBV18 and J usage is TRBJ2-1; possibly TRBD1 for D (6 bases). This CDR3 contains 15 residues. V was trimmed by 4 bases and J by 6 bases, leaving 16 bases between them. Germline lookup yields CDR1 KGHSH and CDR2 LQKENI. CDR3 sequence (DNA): TGTGCCAGCTCACTATGGGACACCGGAGGCAATGAGCAGTTCTTC. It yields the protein CASSLWDTGGNEQFF.

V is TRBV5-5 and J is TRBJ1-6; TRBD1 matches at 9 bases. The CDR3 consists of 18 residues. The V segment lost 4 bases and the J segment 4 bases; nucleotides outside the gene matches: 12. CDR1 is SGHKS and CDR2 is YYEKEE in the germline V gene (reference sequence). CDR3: CASSGTGTGTLYNSPLHF. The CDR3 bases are TGTGCCAGCAGCGGAACCGGGACAGGGACTCTATATAATTCACCCCTCCACTTT.

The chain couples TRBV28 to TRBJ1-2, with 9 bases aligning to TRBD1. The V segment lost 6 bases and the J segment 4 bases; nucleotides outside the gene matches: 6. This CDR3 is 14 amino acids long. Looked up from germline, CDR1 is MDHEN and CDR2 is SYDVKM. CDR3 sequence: CASRRTGAGYGYTF. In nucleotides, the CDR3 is TGTGCCAGCAGGAGGACAGGGGCGGGCTATGGCTACACCTTC.

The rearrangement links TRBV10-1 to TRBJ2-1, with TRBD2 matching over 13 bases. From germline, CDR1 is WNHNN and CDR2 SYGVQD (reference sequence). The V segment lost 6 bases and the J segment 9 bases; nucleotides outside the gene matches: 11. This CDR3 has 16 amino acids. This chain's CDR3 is CASSSVGLAGVAEQFF. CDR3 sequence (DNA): TGCGCCAGCAGCAGTGTAGGACTAGCGGGAGTAGCTGAGCAGTTCTTC.

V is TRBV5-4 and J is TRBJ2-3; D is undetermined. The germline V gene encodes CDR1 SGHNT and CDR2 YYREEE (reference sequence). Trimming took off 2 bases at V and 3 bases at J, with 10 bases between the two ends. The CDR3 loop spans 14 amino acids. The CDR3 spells CASSFSQATDTQYF. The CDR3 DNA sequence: TGTGCCAGCAGCTTCAGCCAGGCAACAGATACGCAGTATTTT.

The CDR3 DNA reads TGTGCCAGCAGTCTGAGGGGGCCATCCTACGAGCAGTACTTC. Translated: CASSLRGPSYEQYF. The chain uses TRBV28 and TRBJ2-7; 7 bases line up with TRBD1. The CDR3 runs 14 residues. After removal of 5 bases from V and 1 base from J, the junction contained 5 bases not matched to a gene. Germline V gives CDR1 MDHEN, CDR2 SYDVKM. The entire variable domain, with the rest obtained from reference TRBV28 and TRBJ2-7, is as follows: DVKVTQSSRYLVKRTGEKVFLECVQDMDHENMFWYRQDPGLGLRLIYFSYDVKMKEKGDIPEGYSVSREKKERFSLILESASTNQTSMYLCASSLRGPSYEQYFGPGTRLTVT.

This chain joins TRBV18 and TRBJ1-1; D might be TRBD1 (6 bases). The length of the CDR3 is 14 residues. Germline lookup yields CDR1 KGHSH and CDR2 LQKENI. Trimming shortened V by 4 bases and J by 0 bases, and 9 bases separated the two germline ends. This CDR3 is CASSQQGLNTEAFF. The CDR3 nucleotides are TGTGCCAGCTCACAACAGGGCTTGAACACTGAAGCTTTCTTT. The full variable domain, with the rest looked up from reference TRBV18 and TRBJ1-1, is NAGVMQNPRHLVRRRGQEARLRCSPMKGHSHVYWYRQLPEEGLKFMVYLQKENIIDESGMPKERFSAEFPKEGPSILRIQQVVRGDSAAYFCASSQQGLNTEAFFGQGTRLTVV.

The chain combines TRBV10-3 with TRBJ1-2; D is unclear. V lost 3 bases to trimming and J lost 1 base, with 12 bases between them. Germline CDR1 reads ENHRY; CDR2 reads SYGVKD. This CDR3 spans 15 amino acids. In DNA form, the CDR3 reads TGTGCCATCAGTGATGGAGGACGTAATAACTATGGCTACACCTTC. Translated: CAISDGGRNNYGYTF.

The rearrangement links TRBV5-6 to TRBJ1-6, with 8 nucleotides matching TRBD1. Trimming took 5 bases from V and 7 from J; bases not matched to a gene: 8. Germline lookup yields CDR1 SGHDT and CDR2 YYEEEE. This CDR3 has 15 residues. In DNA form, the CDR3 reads TGTGCCAGCAGTCGACAGGGGTTGGGGAATTCACCCCTCCACTTT. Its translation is CASSRQGLGNSPLHF.

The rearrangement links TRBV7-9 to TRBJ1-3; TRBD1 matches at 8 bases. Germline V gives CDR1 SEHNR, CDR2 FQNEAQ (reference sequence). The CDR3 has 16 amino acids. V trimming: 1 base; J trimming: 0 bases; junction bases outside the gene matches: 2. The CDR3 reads CASSLDRGSSGNTIYF. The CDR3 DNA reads TGTGCCAGCAGCTTAGACAGGGGGAGCTCTGGAAACACCATATATTTT.

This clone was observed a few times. CDR3 bases: TGTGCCAGTAGTACCGTACACAGGCACTACGAGCAGTACTTC. This sequence encodes CASSTVHRHYEQYF. The V call is TRBV19, the J call TRBJ2-7; D is possibly TRBD1 (5 bases). CDR3 length equals 14 residues. In germline, CDR1 is LNHDA, CDR2 SQIVND (reference sequence). The V end was cut by 4 bases, the J end by 3 bases, with 13 bases between.

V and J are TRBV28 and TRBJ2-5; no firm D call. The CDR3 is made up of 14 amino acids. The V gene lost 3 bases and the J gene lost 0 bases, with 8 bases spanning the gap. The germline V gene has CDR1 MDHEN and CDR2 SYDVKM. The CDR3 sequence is CASSFYLYQETQYF. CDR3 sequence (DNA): TGTGCCAGCAGTTTTTATCTGTACCAAGAGACCCAGTACTTC. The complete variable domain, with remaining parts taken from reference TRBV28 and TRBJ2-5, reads DVKVTQSSRYLVKRTGEKVFLECVQDMDHENMFWYRQDPGLGLRLIYFSYDVKMKEKGDIPEGYSVSREKKERFSLILESASTNQTSMYLCASSFYLYQETQYFGPGTRLLVL.

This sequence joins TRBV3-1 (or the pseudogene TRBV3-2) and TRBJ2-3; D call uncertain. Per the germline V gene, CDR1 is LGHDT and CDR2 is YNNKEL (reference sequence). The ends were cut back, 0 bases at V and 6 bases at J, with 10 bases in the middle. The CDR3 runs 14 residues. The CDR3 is CASSQDLVRDTQYF. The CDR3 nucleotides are TGTGCCAGCAGCCAAGATCTAGTTCGGGATACGCAGTATTTT.

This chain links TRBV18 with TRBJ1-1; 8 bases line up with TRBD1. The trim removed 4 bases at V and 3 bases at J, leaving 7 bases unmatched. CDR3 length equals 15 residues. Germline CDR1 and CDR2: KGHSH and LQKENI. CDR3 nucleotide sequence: TGTGCCAGCTCACAAACGGGACAGGCGGACACTGAAGCTTTCTTT. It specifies CASSQTGQADTEAFF. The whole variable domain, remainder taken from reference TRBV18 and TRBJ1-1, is NAGVMQNPRHLVRRRGQEARLRCSPMKGHSHVYWYRQLPEEGLKFMVYLQKENIIDESGMPKERFSAEFPKEGPSILRIQQVVRGDSAAYFCASSQTGQADTEAFFGQGTRLTVV.

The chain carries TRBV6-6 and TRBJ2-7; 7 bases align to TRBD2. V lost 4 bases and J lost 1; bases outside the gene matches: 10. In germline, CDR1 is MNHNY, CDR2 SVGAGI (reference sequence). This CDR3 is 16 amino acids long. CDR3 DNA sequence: TGTGCCAGCAGTTTCGTCGCGGGGGACCCGTCCTACGAGCAGTACTTC. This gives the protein CASSFVAGDPSYEQYF.

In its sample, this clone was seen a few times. CDR3 amino acids: CASSSASARANGELFF. The CDR3 nucleotides read TGCGCCAGCAGCTCCGCTAGCGCCAGGGCAAACGGGGAGCTGTTTTTT. The chain links TRBV5-1 to TRBJ2-2; tentatively, D is TRBD2 (6 bases). This CDR3 contains 16 residues. V was shortened by 3 bases and J by 7 bases, with 19 bases between the two germline ends. Germline CDR1 is SGHRS and CDR2 is YFSETQ.

Here the CDR3 reads CASSESRVSRLLARTSYGYTF. The CDR3 DNA reads as TGCGCCAGCAGTGAGTCGAGGGTTTCCAGGCTCCTCGCACGGACTAGCTATGGCTACACCTTC. The gene calls are TRBV10-1 and TRBJ1-2; D unclear. The CDR3 is made up of 21 amino acids. V shed 0 bases and J shed 4 bases, with 30 bases lying between them. Germline V gene sequence: CDR1 WNHNN, CDR2 SYGVQD (reference sequence).

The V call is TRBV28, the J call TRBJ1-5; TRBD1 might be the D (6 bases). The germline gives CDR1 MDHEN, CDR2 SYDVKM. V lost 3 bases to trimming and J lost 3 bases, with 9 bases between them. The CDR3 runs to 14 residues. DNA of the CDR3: TGTGCCAGCAGTTTGTACAGGGACAATCAGCCCCAGCATTTT. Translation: CASSLYRDNQPQHF.

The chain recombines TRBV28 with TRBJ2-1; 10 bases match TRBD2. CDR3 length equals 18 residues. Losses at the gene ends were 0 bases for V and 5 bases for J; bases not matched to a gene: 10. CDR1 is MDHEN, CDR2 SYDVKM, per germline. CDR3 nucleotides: TGTGCCAGCAGTTTATGGGGGAGACTAGCGGGCGGTAACAATGAGCAGTTCTTC. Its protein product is CASSLWGRLAGGNNEQFF.

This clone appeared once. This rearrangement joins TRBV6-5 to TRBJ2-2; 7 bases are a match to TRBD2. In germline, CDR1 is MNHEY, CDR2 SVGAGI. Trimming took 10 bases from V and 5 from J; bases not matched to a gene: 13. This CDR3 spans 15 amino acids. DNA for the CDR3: TGTGCCACCAGCCGGGAGCGGGGTAGAACCGGGGAGCTGTTTTTT. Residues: CATSRERGRTGELFF.